These 21 T cell receptor beta chains share one sample of origin, sequenced in a study of cytomegalovirus exposure and HLA in healthy donors (dated by TCRdb to about 2017). Library preparation used the immunoSEQ multiplex PCR assay. For the multiplex PCR, a mixture combining 60 forward primers for TCR Vbeta segments and 13 reverse primers for TCR Jbeta segments was used. TCRdb stores this immuneACCESS table with in-frame sequences only. Part of the clones is absent; in the studies checked, under half of the shortfall reflects unresolved V genes, and no reason is known for the rest. This sample comprises 110,000 or so clones, 74% of them detected only once. The leading ten clones occupy more than 3.5% of the sample. The sample consisted of PBMCs. These receptors came from a woman aged 35 to 49 in good health and CMV-seropositive.

This clone was seen a single time. The identical CDR3 is also encoded by other nucleotide sequences in the sample. The genes are TRBV11-2 and TRBJ2-1; 9 bases are shared with TRBD2. This CDR3 contains 15 residues. Trimming cost V 4 bases and J 1 base; bases outside gene matches: 2. Germline assignment: CDR1 SGHAT and CDR2 FQNNGV. CDR3 nucleotides: TGTGCCAGCAGCTCGGGACTAGCTTCCTACAATGAGCAGTTCTTC. Translated: CASSSGLASYNEQFF.

The chain joins TRBV10-3 to TRBJ2-3; 13 nucleotides align to TRBD2. CDR1 and CDR2 (germline): ENHRY, SYGVKD. V gave up 3 bases and J gave up 1 base; unmatched junction bases: 7. The CDR3 is 18 residues long. The CDR3 bases are TGTGCCATCAGTGACACCGGGACTAGCGGGACGGGCACAGATACGCAGTATTTT. It specifies CAISDTGTSGTGTDTQYF.

The chain links TRBV4-1 to TRBJ2-7; 9 bases align to TRBD2. Trimming at V came to 0 bases and at J to 4 bases, leaving 13 bases not matched to a gene. The CDR3 has 18 amino acids. Germline V gene lookup returns CDR1 MGHRA and CDR2 YSYEKL. In DNA, the CDR3 is TGCGCCAGCAGCCAAGATAGGGGGATACTAGCGGGCTTATACGAGCAGTACTTC. It encodes CASSQDRGILAGLYEQYF.

In this sample, this clone turned up once. The chain uses TRBV9 and TRBJ2-3; 10 nucleotides align to TRBD2. V lost 1 base, J lost 6 bases, and 23 bases stayed unmatched. From germline, CDR1 is SGDLS and CDR2 YYNGEE. CDR3 size: 21 residues. The CDR3 is CASSVTGASGGLAQGMDTQYF. In DNA, the CDR3 is TGTGCCAGCAGCGTAACTGGGGCTAGCGGGGGCCTGGCACAAGGGATGGATACGCAGTATTTT.

The rearrangement uses TRBV29-1 and TRBJ2-2, with D perhaps matching TRBD1 (5 bases). The CDR3 sequence is 12 residues long. Germline V gives CDR1 SQVTM, CDR2 ANQGSEA. The ends were cut back, 7 bases at V and 4 bases at J, with 10 bases in the middle. The CDR3 reads CSAFDSTGELFF. The CDR3 DNA sequence: TGCAGCGCCTTCGACAGCACCGGGGAGCTGTTTTTT.

The chain links TRBV7-9 to TRBJ2-3, with 7 bases identical to TRBD2. The CDR3 is 16 residues long. The germline V gene has CDR1 SEHNR and CDR2 FQNEAQ (reference sequence). V lost 8 bases to trimming and J lost 1 base; unmatched junction nucleotides: 12. The CDR3 protein is CASSGGWEMGTDTQYF. The CDR3 DNA sequence: TGTGCCAGCTCCGGGGGGTGGGAAATGGGCACAGATACGCAGTATTTT.

The chain employs TRBV19 and TRBJ1-5; 7 bases map to TRBD1. CDR1 is LNHDA and CDR2 is SQIVND in the germline V gene (reference sequence). The CDR3 is 15 residues long. After removal of 5 bases from V and 4 bases from J, the junction contained 8 bases not matched to a gene. CDR3 residues: CASSETGYRNQPQHF. The CDR3 nucleotides are TGTGCCAGTAGTGAGACAGGGTACAGGAATCAGCCCCAGCATTTT.

The chain has TRBV4-1 and TRBJ2-7; 11 bases fit TRBD2. Germline loops: CDR1 MGHRA, CDR2 YSYEKL. The V and J ends lost 7 bases and 7 bases, in that order; junction bases with no gene match: 9. CDR3 size: 14 residues. The CDR3 is CASMVAGGPGEQYF. As DNA, the CDR3 is TGCGCCAGCATGGTAGCGGGGGGGCCGGGTGAGCAGTACTTC.

The chain recombines TRBV6-1 with TRBJ2-3, with 7 positions matching TRBD1. The CDR3 contains 15 residues. The V and J ends lost 7 bases and 4 bases, in that order; junction bases with no gene match: 11. Looked up from germline, CDR1 is MNHNS and CDR2 is SASEGT. The chain's CDR3 is CASIWDGQGADTQYF. The CDR3 nucleotides read TGTGCCAGCATCTGGGACGGCCAGGGGGCAGATACGCAGTATTTT.

A single count supports this clone. The rearrangement uses TRBV4-3 and TRBJ2-1; no clear D. V was trimmed by 4 bases and J by 2 bases, leaving 12 bases between them. This CDR3 spans 15 amino acids. CDR1 LGHNA and CDR2 YSLEER come from the germline V gene. CDR3 amino acids: CASSRDVSPYNEQFF. The CDR3 region has the DNA TGCGCCAGCAGCCGAGACGTTTCCCCCTACAATGAGCAGTTCTTC.

This rearrangement joins TRBV27 to TRBJ2-5, with 10 bases matching TRBD2. This CDR3 contains 16 residues. The V gene's germline CDR1 is MNHEY and CDR2 SMNVEV (reference sequence). Unmatched junction bases numbered 7, after V lost 4 bases and J lost 2 bases. The CDR3 is CASSSGTSVSQETQYF. CDR3 DNA: TGTGCCAGCAGTTCCGGGACTAGCGTTTCTCAAGAGACCCAGTACTTC.

The chain carries TRBV6-5 and TRBJ1-2, with 7 bases aligning to TRBD1. V was pared by 0 bases and J by 8 bases, with 6 bases of the junction left unmatched. The germline V gene encodes CDR1 MNHEY and CDR2 SVGAGI. The CDR3 runs 14 residues. This CDR3 is CASSYSTGFRGYTF. CDR3 nucleotide sequence: TGTGCCAGCAGTTACTCGACAGGGTTTCGGGGCTACACCTTC.

The chain is built from TRBV7-9 and TRBJ1-6; TRBD1 is a possible D gene (5 bases). Trimming stripped 5 bases from V and 8 bases from J, with 13 bases between. Looked up from germline, CDR1 is SEHNR and CDR2 is FQNEAQ (reference sequence). This CDR3 is 14 amino acids long. CDR3 nucleotides: TGTGCCAGCAGCCCGGACTGGGGGGATTCACCCCTCCACTTT. Amino acid sequence: CASSPDWGDSPLHF.

The CDR3 sequence is CASIFDRVNNEQFF. CDR3 DNA sequence: TGTGCCAGCATTTTCGACAGGGTCAACAATGAGCAGTTCTTC. This rearrangement joins TRBV6-1 to TRBJ2-1; 7 nucleotides match TRBD1. This CDR3 has 14 residues. From germline, CDR1 is MNHNS and CDR2 SASEGT. J was trimmed by 5 bases and V by 7 bases; bases with no gene match: 8.

This sequence joins TRBV5-1 and TRBJ2-7; the match to TRBD2 covers 10 bases. Germline V gene data show CDR1 as SGHRS and CDR2 as YFSETQ. Trimming at V came to 0 bases and at J to 2 bases, leaving 5 bases not matched to a gene. This CDR3 has 16 residues. This CDR3 reads CASSLVSSGSTYEQYF. The DNA for the CDR3 is TGCGCCAGCAGCTTGGTGTCTAGCGGGAGTACCTACGAGCAGTACTTC.

J is TRBJ2-2 and V is TRBV9, with 8 bases identical to TRBD2. This CDR3 has 17 residues. The J segment lost 5 bases and the V segment lost 0 bases, leaving 9 bases of the junction unmatched. From germline, CDR1 is SGDLS and CDR2 YYNGEE. The CDR3 loop is CASSVEVAGGGTGELFF. In DNA form, the CDR3 reads TGTGCCAGCAGCGTAGAGGTGGCGGGAGGAGGAACCGGGGAGCTGTTTTTT.

In its sample, this clone was seen once. This chain connects TRBV6-5 to TRBJ1-1, with D maybe TRBD1 (6 bases). The V end lost 0 bases, the J end lost 12 bases, and 14 bases lay between the germline ends. The length of the CDR3 is 13 residues. Germline CDR1 and CDR2: MNHEY and SVGAGI. The CDR3 coding sequence is TGTGCCAGCAGTTACTCGAGAGGGGGTAGGACTTTCTTT. It encodes CASSYSRGGRTFF.

The chain combines TRBV18 with TRBJ1-2, with D perhaps matching TRBD1 (5 bases). The CDR3 is 15 amino acids. Germline V gene data show CDR1 as KGHSH and CDR2 as LQKENI. With 6 bases removed from V and 4 bases from J, the gap between germline ends came to 18 bases. The chain's CDR3 is CASSLDSPSFYGYTF. In DNA, the CDR3 is TGTGCCAGCTCTCTTGACAGTCCCTCTTTCTATGGCTACACCTTC.

The chain has TRBV6-5 and TRBJ1-1; no firm D call. Germline loops: CDR1 MNHEY, CDR2 SVGAGI. The CDR3 is 13 amino acids. Trimming took 7 bases from V and 0 from J, leaving 9 bases between them. CDR3 loop: CASTTGMNTEAFF. The DNA of the CDR3 is TGTGCCAGCACCACGGGGATGAACACTGAAGCTTTCTTT.

This chain connects TRBV4-1 to TRBJ1-5, with D perhaps TRBD1 (6 bases). Germline V gene lookup returns CDR1 MGHRA and CDR2 YSYEKL. V shed 1 base and J shed 5 bases, with 12 bases lying between them. There are 15 residues in the CDR3. CDR3 protein: CASSQGGGQDQPQHF. In nucleotides, the CDR3 is TGCGCCAGCAGCCAAGGCGGGGGCCAGGATCAGCCCCAGCATTTT.

The chain has TRBV5-8 and TRBJ2-3, with TRBD1 identical over 8 bases. The CDR3 is made up of 13 amino acids. V was clipped by 5 bases and J by 6 bases; unmatched bases: 5. Per germline, CDR1 SGHTS and CDR2 YDEGEE. CDR3 region: CASRRTGRDTQYF. As DNA, the CDR3 is TGTGCCAGCAGAAGGACAGGGAGGGATACGCAGTATTTT.